This TCR beta chain comes out of a study of T cell responses to AZD1222 COVID-19 vaccine. The method was immunoSEQ multiplex PCR; TCRdb's version includes in-frame clones alone and lacks a portion of them. The sample holds 100,000 to 120,000 clones, just under 95% seen once. Germline CDR1 reads KGHSH; CDR2 reads LQKENI. CDR3 length: 15 amino acids. Trimming at V came to 6 bases and at J to 0 bases, leaving 8 bases not matched to a gene. The material was peripheral blood, obtained on day 0 of AZD1222 vaccination. The sequence was collected from an adult in good health. The chain recombines TRBV18 with TRBJ2-7; 7 bases are a match to TRBD1. CDR3 coding DNA: TGTGCCAGCTCTCAAACCGGGACAGTCTCCTACGAGCAGTACTTC. This codes for CASSQTGTVSYEQYF. Looking up the rest from reference TRBV18 and TRBJ2-7 gives the full variable domain: NAGVMQNPRHLVRRRGQEARLRCSPMKGHSHVYWYRQLPEEGLKFMVYLQKENIIDESGMPKERFSAEFPKEGPSILRIQQVVRGDSAAYFCASSQTGTVSYEQYFGPGTRLTVT.